This record looks at one T cell receptor (beta chain) sequence and its context. The antigen is undetermined. The entry originates in a study of CD4 T cells in relation to SARS-CoV-2 and coronaviruses. Study-wide context: No peptide or an HIV-1 Nef peptide pool served as negative control.

Before the COVID-19 pandemic, during about 2010-2019, CD4+ T cells were taken from unexposed donors. The cells were cultured for around ten days before CD4+ T cells were isolated. V lost 5 bases to trimming and J lost 5 bases; unmatched junction nucleotides: 7. This CDR3 spans 15 amino acids. Germline V gene sequence: CDR1 SGHAT, CDR2 FQNNGV. The method was immunoSEQ multiplex PCR; TCRdb's version includes in-frame clones alone and lacks a portion of them. The sample lists roughly 10,000 clones, roughly 81% occurring once. The chain employs TRBV11-2 and TRBJ2-3; 10 nucleotides align to TRBD2. Sequencing was performed on CD4+ T cells from PBMCs, cultured in vitro. This receptor was taken from a human donor in good health. Here the CDR3 reads CASSMFSGGRDTQYF. The CDR3 DNA is TGTGCCAGCAGCATGTTTAGCGGGGGGAGAGATACGCAGTATTTT.